This TCR beta chain was recorded in a study of OX40 agonist ivuxolimab in advanced cancers. The germline gives CDR1 LNHDA, CDR2 SQIVND (reference sequence). The CDR3 is 16 residues long. V was shortened by 3 bases and J by 0 bases, with 12 bases between the two germline ends. Here immunoSEQ multiplex PCR was the method, and the copy in TCRdb shows in-frame clones only, minus some. Of approximately 68,000 clones listed, about 90% are singletons. The chain employs TRBV19 and TRBJ1-3; D may be TRBD1 (6 bases). Specimen: CD4+ or CD8+ T cells sorted from blood, collected in a trial of the OX40 agonist ivuxolimab. The TCR originated in an adult with an advanced solid tumor such as melanoma, head and neck, liver or kidney cancer. As DNA, the CDR3 is TGTGCCAGTAGTATCACAGGGACAAGCTCTGGAAACACCATATATTTT. This sequence encodes CASSITGTSSGNTIYF.